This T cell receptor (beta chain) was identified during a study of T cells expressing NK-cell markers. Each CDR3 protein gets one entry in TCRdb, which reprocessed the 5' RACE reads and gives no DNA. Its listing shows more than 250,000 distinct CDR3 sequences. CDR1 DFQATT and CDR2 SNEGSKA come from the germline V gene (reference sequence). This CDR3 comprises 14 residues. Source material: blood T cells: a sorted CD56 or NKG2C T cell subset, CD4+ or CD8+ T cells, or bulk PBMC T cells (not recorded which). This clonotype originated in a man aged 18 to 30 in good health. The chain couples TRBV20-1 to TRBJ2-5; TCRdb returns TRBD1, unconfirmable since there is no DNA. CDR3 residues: CSARPLELVETQYF.